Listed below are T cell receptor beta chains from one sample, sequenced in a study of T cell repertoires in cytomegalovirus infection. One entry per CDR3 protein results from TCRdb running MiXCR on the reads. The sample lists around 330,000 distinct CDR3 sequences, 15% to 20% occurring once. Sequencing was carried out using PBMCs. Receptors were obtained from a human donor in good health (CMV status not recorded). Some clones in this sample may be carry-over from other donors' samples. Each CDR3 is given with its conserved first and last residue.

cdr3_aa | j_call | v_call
CASSLVQGLLSPLHF | TRBJ1-6 | TRBV5-1
CASSEDRGRREKLFF | TRBJ1-4 | TRBV7-9
CASSYADRGGEAFF | TRBJ1-1 | TRBV6-1
CASSQGSDAQETQYF | TRBJ2-5 | TRBV4-2
CASSSSNRGNGYTF | TRBJ1-2 | TRBV7-8
CSASPESSVGETQYF | TRBJ2-5 | TRBV20-1
CASSPPAGGRHNEQFF | TRBJ2-1 | TRBV18
CASSSLRGAAGELFF | TRBJ2-2 | TRBV19
CASSPTRGGGPNEQFF | TRBJ2-1 | TRBV7-9
CASSLTESGQAFF | TRBJ1-1 | TRBV7-9
CASSSPADTQYF | TRBJ2-3 | TRBV19
CATVSGGNYEQYF | TRBJ2-7 | TRBV10-3
CSATKSGGASEQYF | TRBJ2-7 | TRBV20-1
CASSLSSLDEQFF | TRBJ2-1 | TRBV7-3
CASSIDNYNEQFF | TRBJ2-1 | TRBV5-1
CASRRQGVRNTEAFF | TRBJ1-1 | TRBV13
CASSHGLGPTLLEQYF | TRBJ2-7 | TRBV6-8
CASSSNVRYPGNEQFF | TRBJ2-1 | TRBV5-4
CSAKTGTSGTDTQYF | TRBJ2-3 | TRBV20-1
CASSALTGRLFETQYF | TRBJ2-5 | TRBV6-5
CSARGLAGGPLGADTQYF | TRBJ2-3 | TRBV20-1
CASSSLRGVVNTEAFF | TRBJ1-1 | TRBV7-2
CASRETGTGANVLTF | TRBJ2-6 | TRBV28
CAWSRRAGEGEQYF | TRBJ2-7 | TRBV5-1
CGGLAFGDTQYF | TRBJ2-3 | TRBV29-1
CSASGTVGGDAYEQYF | TRBJ2-7 | TRBV20-1
CASSLNFRDSGYEQYF | TRBJ2-7 | TRBV5-3
CATSDPPGRGESNQPQHF | TRBJ1-5 | TRBV24-1
CASSFEVLRDTGLSNTGELFF | TRBJ2-2 | TRBV12-3/TRBV12-4
CASSFGRNNQPQHF | TRBJ1-5 | TRBV27
CASSPGRGRTDTQYF | TRBJ2-3 | TRBV18
CASSPQAWGLAKNIQYF | TRBJ2-4 | TRBV27
CSAPTGLGNSPLHF | TRBJ1-6 | TRBV20-1
CASDEGFDSDEQFF | TRBJ2-1 | TRBV5-1
CASTPGLRYQETQYF | TRBJ2-5 | TRBV5-4
CASSAQSGPRNSPLHF | TRBJ1-6 | TRBV9
CGTESSGNTIYF | TRBJ1-3 | TRBV28
CASSQARSSYEQYF | TRBJ2-7 | TRBV4-1
CASSETGMNSPLHF | TRBJ1-6 | TRBV5-1
CASSLGQLTQYF | TRBJ2-3 | TRBV3-1
CASSGKLAGAGDTQYF | TRBJ2-3 | TRBV5-4
CASSEAGGHTGELFF | TRBJ2-2 | TRBV7-2
CASSLSSTGGRKKLFF | TRBJ1-4 | TRBV7-2
CASSPTGQLNYEQYF | TRBJ2-7 | TRBV9
CASSFPGQTQHF | TRBJ1-5 | TRBV28